The clone carrying this T cell receptor beta chain showed up many times. What it binds is not known. The CDR3 totals 14 residues. The germline CDR1 and CDR2 sequences are SNHLY and FYNNEI. Trimming took 8 bases from V and 0 from J; bases not matched to a gene: 5. The authors sequenced patients whose flow cytometry had shown CD8+CD57+ cell expansion. Severe acquired aplastic anemia was diagnosed in all patients. The template used for profiling TCR beta VDJ and CDR3 was genomic DNA. TCRdb re-called the reads through MiXCR, storing one row per CDR3 protein. The table records 450,000 to 600,000 distinct CDR3 sequences, around 30% of them present only once. The data originate from a study of CD8+CD57+ T cells in acquired aplastic anemia. The study's findings and limits: Sharing between patients and controls was observed for some 27 CD8+ CDR3 sequences. CD8+ Simpson's diversity showed no significant patient-control difference.

This rearrangement joins TRBV2 to TRBJ1-1; 8 bases are a match to TRBD1. The sequencing sample was made of sorted CD4+, CD8+, or CD8+CD57+ T cells (not recorded which) from PBMCs. This sequence was found in a human donor with aplastic anemia. Here the CDR3 DNA reads TGTGCCAGCGGTAAGGGACAGGTGAACACTGAAGCTTTCTTT. It translates to CASGKGQVNTEAFF.